This T cell receptor beta chain was found in a study of Japanese encephalitis immunity and Zika vaccine responses (dated by TCRdb to the early 2020s). Notes on the research overall: Three 5.0 ug doses of alum-adjuvanted ZPIV were administered to included participants at weeks 0, 4 and 28. About 12 participants were given two doses of JEV vaccine (IXIARO) 28 days apart, two to three months before the first ZPIV dose. Eleven to twelve participants received one dose of YFV vaccine (YF-VAX) before ZPIV, and eight to ten participants were flavivirus-naive. For TCR sequencing, six representative participants were chosen from each pre-vaccination group, with samples at week 0 (after pre-vaccination, before ZPIV) and week 52. TCR repertoires from a few flavivirus-naive individuals were additionally analyzed at weeks 2, 6 and 52 after the start of ZPIV vaccination. For stimulation, either ZIKV structural-protein peptide pools divided into flavivirus-conserved and non-conserved sets were used, or JEV or YFV peptides matching the pre-vaccination. The ZIKV peptides, 15-mers that overlapped by 11 residues, were chosen for containing NetMHCpan/NetMHCII-predicted epitopes with affinity below 50 nM. The study tested whether CD4 T cell responses to the Zika vaccine were shaped by prior Japanese encephalitis virus (JEV) or yellow fever virus (YFV) vaccination.

The library came from 5' RACE. Before sequencing, the TCRbeta libraries were pooled in amounts proportional to the number of cells sorted for each library. Total RNA from sorted cells was extracted with RNAzol RT, and cDNA was made with an oligo(dT) primer and a template-switching oligo. Using Kapa HiFi, PCR amplified the TCRbeta V-CDR3-J region between a SMARTer oligo primer and a TCRbeta constant-region primer. Illumina adaptors and sample-specific index barcodes were added in a second PCR, with HighPrep bead cleanup and a Bioanalyzer check confirming a band of roughly 650 bp. Libraries were sequenced on an Illumina MiSeq with 2x151 bp paired-end reads. The authors' analysis ran thus. An in-house Java program demultiplexed the reads, while MiXCR assigned TCRbeta annotations and counted clonotypes. To assess repertoire overlap, Morisita-Horn indices from the R package vegan were used, along with UPGMA clustering and Circos plots of recurring clonotypes. Shannon diversity and richness were normalized to the maximum possible value based on input cell numbers, so that values between 0 and 1 were obtained. CDR3beta sequences were aligned using MUSCLE, distances were calculated using SeqinR, and multidimensional scaling was plotted in R. TCRdb ran its own pipeline on the public reads, namely fastp trimming at Q25 and MiXCR clone calling, and kept in-frame beta chains. Each CDR3 protein gets just one entry, which takes the most common genes and DNA from the rows behind it. TCRdb's processing, not the study's, gives the V and J calls here. The sample table records 250 to 300 distinct CDR3 sequences; about 2.1% of these occur just once. The top ten clonotypes cover roughly a third of the sample.

This clonotype is medium-sized (0.01 to 0.1%). Base qualities were left out, and no much larger clone turns up one base away. For CDR1 and CDR2, the germline V gene lists SGHDN and FVKESK. The CDR3 runs 16 residues from the cysteine to the phenylalanine. The retained sequence is limited to the CDR3, 48 bases, with the frame set at the first base. A distance of 21 bases separates the germline ends of V and J, which lose 0 bases and 10 bases respectively. What the research found in general, with its limitations: Because there were not enough samples, the peptide pools could not be deconvoluted, which meant the specific peptides behind the cross-reactive responses went unidentified. CD8 T cell responses of very low magnitude were detected against ZIKV peptide pools and were observed in only a few individuals. In JEV-pre-vaccinated donors, the repertoire richness of CD4 T cells responding to conserved ZIKV epitopes decreased significantly after ZPIV. Samples clustered by participant with no similarity between individuals, suggesting no public TCRs were detected. Compared with YFV-pre-vaccinated donors, JEV-pre-vaccinated donors had higher repertoire similarity across time-points and stimulations, indicating that more clonotypes were common to ZIKV and JEV stimulation. The analysis was restricted to a subset of trial participants with three doses and adequate samples, and the entire vaccinated cohort was not analyzed.

After labeling with CellTrace CFSE, PBMCs were cultured for 6 days in RPMI containing roughly 7.5% human serum along with peptide pools, each at 1 ug/mL. Unfixed proliferating CD4 T cells were sorted on a BD FACSAria as live CD56-CD19-CD16-CD3+CD4+ CFSE-low cells. The enrolled adults were healthy and tested seronegative for ZIKV, JEV, YFV, DENV and WNV on microneutralization screening. Samples came from a phase 1, double-blinded, randomized, placebo-controlled trial of an alum-adjuvanted Zika purified-inactivated virus (ZPIV) vaccine. Peripheral blood mononuclear cells were isolated using a standard procedure and kept frozen in liquid nitrogen until needed.

The sample in question was antigen-activated CD4+ T cells from blood, cultured, obtained during a Zika inactivated vaccine study. This receptor was taken from an adult man who received an inactivated Zika virus vaccine. Here the chain combines TRBV14 and TRBJ1-2, with TRBD1 tentatively as D gene (5 bases match). This receptor carries the CDR3 CASSQDAPSGSILYTF. At the DNA level, the sequence is TGTGCCAGCAGCCAAGATGCCCCCTCAGGGAGTATTCTCTACACCTTC. The entire variable domain, with the stretches around the CDR3 drawn from the reference TRBV14 and TRBJ1-2 proteins, is EAGVTQFPSHSVIEKGQTVTLRCDPISGHDNLYWYRRVMGKEIKFLLHFVKESKQDESGMPNNRFLAERTGGTYSTLKVQPAELEDSGVYFCASSQDAPSGSILYTFGSGTRLTVV.